Shown below are 29 T cell receptor beta chains from a single sample sequenced in a study of identical twins. TCRdb redid the calling of the 5' RACE reads with MiXCR, one entry per CDR3 protein. Of fewer than 550,000 distinct CDR3 sequences in the sample, 13% to 15% were seen once. This same sample was also part of a study on yellow fever vaccine responses in identical twins.

The material sequenced was CD4+ T cells sorted from blood. All receptors derive from a woman aged 18-29 years in good health.

This clonotype was detected only a few times. This chain connects TRBV11-2 to TRBJ1-1; D gene ambiguous. Germline values: CDR1 SGHAT, CDR2 FQNNGV. The ends were cut back, 0 bases at V and 6 bases at J, with 5 bases in the middle. This CDR3 is built from 12 residues. The CDR3 DNA is TGTGCCAGCAGCTTAGAATCGGCTGAAGCTTTCTTT. It specifies CASSLESAEAFF.

This chain connects TRBV7-9 to TRBJ2-4; 7 nucleotides match TRBD2. The CDR3 is 16 residues long. Germline V gene data show CDR1 as SEHNR and CDR2 as FQNEAQ (reference sequence). The J segment lost 1 base and the V segment lost 10 bases, leaving 13 bases of the junction unmatched. Here the CDR3 reads CATTGGPDKAKNIQYF. The CDR3 region has the DNA TGTGCCACCACGGGAGGCCCCGATAAGGCCAAAAACATTCAGTACTTC.

The CDR3 protein is CSARAPDREGIAGANVLTF. The CDR3 nucleotides read TGCAGTGCTAGAGCTCCGGACAGGGAGGGGATAGCTGGGGCCAACGTCCTGACTTTC. The rearrangement joins TRBV20-1 to TRBJ2-6; a possible D gene is TRBD1 (8 bases). Germline lookup yields CDR1 DFQATT and CDR2 SNEGSKA (reference sequence). V dropped 1 base and J dropped 2 bases, with 21 bases sitting between them. The CDR3 is 19 residues long.

The chain employs TRBV19 and TRBJ1-1; D is unresolved. This CDR3 comprises 15 residues. CDR1 and CDR2 (germline): LNHDA, SQIVND (reference sequence). The V gene lost 4 bases and the J gene lost 1 base, with 13 bases spanning the gap. Here the CDR3 DNA reads TGTGCCAGTAGTAGCACCCGGGGATCGAACACTGAAGCTTTCTTT. Translating gives CASSSTRGSNTEAFF.

The rearrangement uses TRBV24-1 and TRBJ2-2; a possible D gene is TRBD1 (6 bases). Trimming removed 9 bases from V and 8 bases from J, with 18 bases in between. Germline-derived CDR1 and CDR2 are KGHDR and SFDVKD. The CDR3 sequence is 14 residues long. Here the CDR3 reads CATSDRIMRGELFF. DNA for the CDR3: TGTGCCACCTCTGACAGGATCATGCGGGGGGAGCTGTTTTTT.

This clonotype was seen at least ten times. The chain uses TRBV3-1 and TRBJ1-1; D is ambiguous. Trimming removed 7 bases from V and 4 bases from J, with 10 bases in between. CDR1 is LGHDT, CDR2 YNNKEL, per germline (reference sequence). The CDR3 sequence is 12 residues long. The DNA for the CDR3 is TGTGCCAGCAAAGCCTACGGCACTGAAGCTTTCTTT. This sequence encodes CASKAYGTEAFF.

V and J are TRBV12-3 or TRBV12-4 and TRBJ1-5; D is ambiguous. The V gene lost 2 bases and the J gene lost 4 bases, with 12 bases spanning the gap. This CDR3 has 15 amino acids. The CDR3 nucleotides are TGTGCCAGCAGTTTACAAGGCAGACTAAATCAGCCCCAGCATTTT. Its protein product is CASSLQGRLNQPQHF.

This chain uses TRBV5-5 with TRBJ2-4; D may correspond to TRBD1 or TRBD2 (5 bases each). Germline CDR1 reads SGHKS; CDR2 reads YYEKEE (reference sequence). V was shortened by 3 bases and J by 7 bases, with 11 bases between the two germline ends. This CDR3 is 13 amino acids long. The CDR3 DNA reads as TGTGCCAGCAGCTCATTTGGGACGAACATTCAGTACTTC. This translates into CASSSFGTNIQYF.

This clonotype was recorded a few times. The chain employs TRBV29-1 and TRBJ2-5, with no clear D. Trimming took off 7 bases at V and 1 base at J, with 16 bases between the two ends. Germline V gives CDR1 SQVTM, CDR2 ANQGSEA. The CDR3 extends over 14 amino acids. The CDR3 bases are TGCAGCGGACGTAAGGGCAGCCTCCAAGAGACCCAGTACTTC. Its protein is CSGRKGSLQETQYF.

This clonotype was seen only a few times. The V call is TRBV27, the J call TRBJ2-2, with D unresolved. Trimming pared 2 bases from V and 2 bases from J, leaving 15 bases between. Germline CDR1 MNHEY, CDR2 SMNVEV (reference sequence). The CDR3 has 17 residues. This chain's CDR3 is CASSLEIRSPNTGELFF. CDR3 nucleotide sequence: TGTGCCAGCAGTTTAGAAATCAGAAGTCCCAACACCGGGGAGCTGTTTTTT.

The V gene is TRBV28, the J gene TRBJ2-3, with 10 nucleotides matching TRBD1. The V segment lost 8 bases and the J segment 4 bases; nucleotides outside the gene matches: 3. From germline, CDR1 is MDHEN and CDR2 SYDVKM. The CDR3 extends over 13 amino acids. Here the CDR3 DNA reads TGTGCCAGCGGGACAGGGGTCCCAGATACGCAGTATTTT. Residues: CASGTGVPDTQYF. The entire variable domain, with the rest obtained from reference TRBV28 and TRBJ2-3, is as follows: DVKVTQSSRYLVKRTGEKVFLECVQDMDHENMFWYRQDPGLGLRLIYFSYDVKMKEKGDIPEGYSVSREKKERFSLILESASTNQTSMYLCASGTGVPDTQYFGPGTRLTVL.

This clonotype was detected ten times or more. The chain couples TRBV9 to TRBJ2-1; 9 nucleotides match TRBD2. This CDR3 has 16 residues. Looked up from germline, CDR1 is SGDLS and CDR2 is YYNGEE. The V and J ends lost 6 bases and 3 bases, in that order; junction bases with no gene match: 10. DNA of the CDR3: TGTGCCAGCAAGCGAGGAAGCGGGGGGCACTACAATGAGCAGTTCTTC. Amino acid sequence: CASKRGSGGHYNEQFF.

This clonotype has a handful of counts. The chain combines TRBV5-1 with TRBJ2-5; D is possibly TRBD1 or TRBD2 (5 bases each). V gave up 4 bases and J gave up 5 bases, with 21 bases separating them. CDR1 SGHRS and CDR2 YFSETQ come from the germline V gene. The length of the CDR3 is 16 residues. The CDR3 is CASSPTLQGVGETQYF. CDR3 sequence (DNA): TGCGCCAGCAGCCCCACCCTCCAGGGAGTTGGGGAGACCCAGTACTTC.

This clonotype was seen repeatedly, ten times or more. CDR3 in amino acids: CASSLYQGFIYGYTF. The CDR3, as DNA: TGTGCCAGCAGCTTATATCAGGGGTTTATCTATGGCTACACCTTC. The rearrangement joins TRBV7-2 to TRBJ1-2; maybe TRBD1 (6 bases). V lost 2 bases and J lost 4, with 14 bases in between. Germline V gene sequence: CDR1 SGHTA, CDR2 FQGNSA. The CDR3 consists of 15 residues.

The J gene is TRBJ2-7, the V gene TRBV28; D is uncertain. The V end was cut by 4 bases, the J end by 4 bases, with 23 bases between. The length of the CDR3 is 17 residues. CDR1 and CDR2 from the germline V gene are MDHEN and SYDVKM. CDR3 residues: CASSSPGAAESGYEQYV. CDR3 nucleotide sequence: TGTGCCAGCAGTTCTCCCGGTGCCGCCGAAAGTGGGTACGAGCAGTACGTC.

The sample holds a few counts of this clonotype. As DNA, the CDR3 is TGCAGTTGCAGAACTAGCACAGATACGCAGTATTTT. Translation: CSCRTSTDTQYF. J is TRBJ2-3 and V is TRBV20-1; D gene unclear. V was trimmed by 8 bases and J by 0 bases, leaving 9 bases between them. The CDR3 covers 12 residues. CDR1 DFQATT and CDR2 SNEGSKA come from the germline V gene (reference sequence).

A few counts support this clonotype. The CDR3, as DNA: TGCGCCAGCACCCGAGGGCCCTCCGGGGAGACCCAGTACTTC. Translating gives CASTRGPSGETQYF. The J gene is TRBJ2-5, the V gene TRBV5-1; a weak D match, TRBD2 (5 bases). V was trimmed by 6 bases and J by 5 bases, leaving 17 bases between them. This CDR3 region has 14 residues. The germline V gene encodes CDR1 SGHRS and CDR2 YFSETQ.

V and J are TRBV2 and TRBJ2-3, with D unresolved. Germline V gives CDR1 SNHLY, CDR2 FYNNEI. The V end lost 1 base, the J end lost 0 bases, and 5 bases lay between the germline ends. This CDR3 spans 14 amino acids. CDR3 sequence reads: CASSEVSSTDTQYF. The CDR3 nucleotides read TGTGCCAGCAGTGAAGTCAGTAGCACAGATACGCAGTATTTT. The full variable domain, completed using reference TRBV2 and TRBJ2-3, is EPEVTQTPSHQVTQMGQEVILRCVPISNHLYFYWYRQILGQKVEFLVSFYNNEISEKSEIFDDQFSVERPDGSNFTLKIRSTKLEDSAMYFCASSEVSSTDTQYFGPGTRLTVL.

There are a few counts of this clonotype. This chain joins TRBV29-1 and TRBJ2-3; tentatively, D is TRBD1 or TRBD2 (5 bases each). The CDR3 extends over 14 amino acids. Germline-derived CDR1 and CDR2 are SQVTM and ANQGSEA. V lost 5 bases to trimming and J lost 5 bases, with 17 bases between them. The CDR3 DNA follows: TGCAGCGTTCGGGGCCAGGAGCTTCGAGATACGCAGTATTTT. Residues: CSVRGQELRDTQYF.

This clonotype has a handful of counts. V gene TRBV27 combines with J gene TRBJ2-3; D may match TRBD1 or TRBD2 (5 bases each). There are 16 residues in the CDR3. Trimming cost V 5 bases and J 0 bases, with 15 bases left between them. Per germline, CDR1 MNHEY and CDR2 SMNVEV (reference sequence). Here the CDR3 reads CASSLRGPTSTDTQYF. CDR3 nucleotides: TGTGCCAGCAGTCTACGGGGACCGACTAGCACAGATACGCAGTATTTT.

The sample holds many counts of this clonotype. The chain has TRBV15 and TRBJ2-1, with TRBD2 matching 8 bases. J was trimmed by 4 bases and V by 0 bases; bases with no gene match: 11. The germline gives CDR1 LNHNV, CDR2 YYDKDF (reference sequence). The CDR3 is 18 amino acids. This CDR3 is CATSRDSLGLALYNEQFF. CDR3 DNA: TGTGCCACCAGCAGAGATAGCCTCGGACTAGCTCTTTACAATGAGCAGTTCTTC. The full variable domain, in which reference TRBV15 and TRBJ2-1 provide the parts outside the CDR3, is DAMVIQNPRYQVTQFGKPVTLSCSQTLNHNVMYWYQQKSSQAPKLLFHYYDKDFNNEADTPDNFQSRRPNTSFCFLDIRSPGLGDTAMYLCATSRDSLGLALYNEQFFGPGTRLTVL.

The chain carries TRBV12-3 or TRBV12-4 and TRBJ2-7, with D maybe TRBD2 (5 bases). Trimming left V 6 bases short and J 0 bases short, with 12 bases between. The CDR3 is 14 residues long. CDR3 bases: TGTGCCAGCAGACTCGGACTGGACTCCTACGAGCAGTACTTC. This encodes CASRLGLDSYEQYF.

This clonotype was found a few times. CDR3 residues: CASSKFAGQTSYEQYF. The CDR3 DNA is TGTGCCAGCAGCAAGTTTGCGGGACAGACCTCCTACGAGCAGTACTTC. The chain couples TRBV5-6 to TRBJ2-7, with D maybe TRBD1 (7 bases). The length of the CDR3 is 16 residues. Deletions cut 4 bases from V and 0 bases from J, with 17 bases between. CDR1 and CDR2 (germline): SGHDT, YYEEEE.

The chain joins TRBV19 to TRBJ2-7, with D unresolved. The CDR3 has 14 amino acids. Trimming cost V 5 bases and J 3 bases, with 14 bases left between them. Germline CDR1 reads LNHDA; CDR2 reads SQIVND (reference sequence). The CDR3 DNA is TGTGCCAGTAGTGGATCTCAAACGGGCTACGAGCAGTACTTC. Translating it yields CASSGSQTGYEQYF. The full variable domain, its missing parts supplied by reference TRBV19 and TRBJ2-7, is DGGITQSPKYLFRKEGQNVTLSCEQNLNHDAMYWYRQDPGQGLRLIYYSQIVNDFQKGDIAEGYSVSREKKESFPLTVTSAQKNPTAFYLCASSGSQTGYEQYFGPGTRLTVT.

This clonotype was seen a handful of times. The rearrangement links TRBV5-1 to TRBJ1-6; D is uncertain. The CDR3 loop spans 14 amino acids. V lost 0 bases and J lost 9, with 10 bases in between. Germline lookup yields CDR1 SGHRS and CDR2 YFSETQ. CDR3 coding DNA: TGCGCCAGCAGCTTGGCCGCCGCTGGTTCACCCCTCCACTTT. Translated, it gives CASSLAAAGSPLHF.

This clonotype was observed a few times. The chain joins TRBV11-2 to TRBJ2-1; D is perhaps TRBD1 (7 bases). The germline CDR1 and CDR2 sequences are SGHAT and FQNNGV. Trimming stripped 5 bases from V and 6 bases from J, with 14 bases between. This CDR3 spans 14 amino acids. CDR3 sequence: CASSIRQGGNEQFF. The CDR3 DNA is TGTGCCAGCAGCATCCGACAGGGAGGCAATGAGCAGTTCTTC.

There are many counts of this clonotype. The chain employs TRBV24-1 and TRBJ2-4; no clear D. This CDR3 contains 11 residues. Looked up from germline, CDR1 is KGHDR and CDR2 is SFDVKD. Trimming took 6 bases from V and 7 from J, leaving 6 bases between them. CDR3 DNA: TGTGCCACCAGTTCGGAGAACATTCAGTACTTC. Translating gives CATSSENIQYF.

This clonotype was observed a few times. This chain links TRBV9 with TRBJ2-2; possibly TRBD2 for D (6 bases). The germline V gene encodes CDR1 SGDLS and CDR2 YYNGEE. The CDR3 totals 16 residues. The ends were cut back, 4 bases at V and 4 bases at J, with 17 bases in the middle. CDR3: CASSPLGLAPTGELFF. CDR3 in DNA: TGTGCCAGCAGCCCCCTCGGGCTAGCGCCCACCGGGGAGCTGTTTTTT. The full variable domain, rest sourced from reference TRBV9 and TRBJ2-2, is DSGVTQTPKHLITATGQRVTLRCSPRSGDLSVYWYQQSLDQGLQFLIQYYNGEERAKGNILERFSAQQFPDLHSELNLSSLELGDSALYFCASSPLGLAPTGELFFGEGSRLTVL.

This rearrangement joins TRBV10-1 to TRBJ2-7; no clear D. V lost 3 bases and J 3 bases, leaving 6 bases between the germline ends. The CDR3 is made up of 12 amino acids. Looked up from germline, CDR1 is WNHNN and CDR2 is SYGVQD (reference sequence). The CDR3 region has the DNA TGCGCCAGCAGTGACAGGTACTACGAGCAGTACTTC. It translates to CASSDRYYEQYF.